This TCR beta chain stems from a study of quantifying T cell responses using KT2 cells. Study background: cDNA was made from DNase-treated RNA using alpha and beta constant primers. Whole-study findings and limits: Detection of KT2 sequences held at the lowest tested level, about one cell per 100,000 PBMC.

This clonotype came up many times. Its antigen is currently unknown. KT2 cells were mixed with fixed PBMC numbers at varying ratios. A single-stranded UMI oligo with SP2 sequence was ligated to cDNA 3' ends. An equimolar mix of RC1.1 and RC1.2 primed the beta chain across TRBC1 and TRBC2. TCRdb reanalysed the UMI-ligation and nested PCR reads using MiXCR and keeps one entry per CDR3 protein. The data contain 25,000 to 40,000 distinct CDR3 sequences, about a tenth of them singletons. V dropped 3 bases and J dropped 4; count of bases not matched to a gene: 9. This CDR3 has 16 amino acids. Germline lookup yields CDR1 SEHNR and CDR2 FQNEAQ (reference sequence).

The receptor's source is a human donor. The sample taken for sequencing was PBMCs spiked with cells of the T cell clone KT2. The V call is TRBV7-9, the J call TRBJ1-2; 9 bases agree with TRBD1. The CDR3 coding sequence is TGTGCCAGCAGCTTTAATATTGGGGACAGGGCCTATGGCTACACCTTC. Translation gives CASSFNIGDRAYGYTF.